This is a list of T cell receptor beta chains from one sample in a study of cytomegalovirus exposure and HLA in healthy donors. Sequencing used immunoSEQ multiplex PCR; TCRdb keeps in-frame clones, though not all of them. The data show some 87,000 clones, roughly 73% seen once. Input material: PBMCs. The receptors derive from a man aged 50-59 years in good health and CMV-seropositive. Each CDR3 is given with its conserved first and last residue. A D gene is named only where the DNA matches it firmly. The listing skips clone size in some rows; elsewhere it reads once, few, many or a size class.

CAWGQGLNYGYPF,TGTGCCTGGGGACAAGGGCTTAACTATGGCTACCCCTTC,TRBV30,.,.,TRBJ1-2
CASRSQGVSYEQYF,TGTGCCAGCAGATCCCAAGGGGTCTCCTACGAGCAGTACTTC,TRBV6-1,.,.,TRBJ2-7
CASRLTAPRSLINGYTF,TGTGCAAGTCGCTTGACAGCCCCGAGGAGCCTTATTAATGGCTACACCTTC,TRBV12-2,.,.,TRBJ1-2
CASSLAGGDGELFF,TGTGCCAGCAGCCTAGCGGGGGGAGACGGGGAGCTGTTTTTT,TRBV4-2,.,TRBD2,TRBJ2-2
CAIRRDREDYTF,TGTGCCATCAGGAGGGACAGGGAGGACTACACCTTC,TRBV10-3,few,TRBD1,TRBJ1-2
CASSNGRVTNEKLFF,TGCGCCAGCAGCAATGGGAGGGTTACTAATGAAAAACTGTTTTTT,TRBV5-1,.,.,TRBJ1-4
CASSRQGQIHMNTEAFF,TGTGCCAGCAGTCGACAAGGACAGATACACATGAACACTGAAGCTTTCTTT,TRBV7-9,.,.,TRBJ1-1
CAWSNSGVYEQYF,TGTGCCTGGAGTAACTCGGGGGTGTACGAGCAGTACTTC,TRBV30,.,.,TRBJ2-7
CASSQTLAGVNEQFF,TGTGCCAGCAGCCAAACCCTAGCGGGGGTGAATGAGCAGTTCTTC,TRBV14,.,TRBD2,TRBJ2-1
CATSRVRSSGANVLTF,TGTGCCACCAGCAGAGTGAGGAGCTCTGGGGCCAACGTCCTGACTTTC,TRBV15,.,.,TRBJ2-6
CASSGQGGTEQFF,TGTGCCAGCAGTGGACAGGGTGGCACTGAGCAGTTCTTC,TRBV7-3,once,TRBD1,TRBJ2-1
CASSPYLRDSPLHF,TGTGCCAGCAGTCCCTACCTCAGGGATTCACCCCTCCACTTT,TRBV27,once,.,TRBJ1-6
CASSFLRGLGGNTIYF,TGTGCCAGCAGCTTCCTCAGGGGGTTGGGTGGAAACACCATATATTTT,TRBV13,.,TRBD1,TRBJ1-3
CASSVTSRTDTQYF,TGTGCCAGCAGCGTCACTAGCAGGACAGATACGCAGTATTTT,TRBV9,.,.,TRBJ2-3
CASSVPSGTGLHF,TGTGCCAGCAGTGTGCCGTCAGGGACAGGGCTCCACTTT,TRBV6-1,.,TRBD1,TRBJ1-6
CACLGGEGLATEAFF,TGTGCCTGCCTAGGGGGTGAGGGCTTAGCCACTGAAGCTTTCTTT,TRBV30,.,.,TRBJ1-1
CASSATGTGFYEQYF,TGTGCCAGCAGCGCTACCGGGACAGGGTTCTACGAGCAGTACTTC,TRBV5-6,.,TRBD1,TRBJ2-7
CASSLAPTGTGYSSGNTIYF,TGTGCCAGCAGCTTAGCTCCAACCGGGACAGGCTATTCGTCTGGAAACACCATATATTTT,TRBV7-2,.,TRBD1,TRBJ1-3
CASSSKGSSGNTIYF,TGTGCCAGCAGTTCTAAGGGGTCGTCGGGAAACACCATATATTTT,TRBV27,once,.,TRBJ1-3
CASSRGSRTEAFF,TGTGCCTCCTCCAGGGGCTCTCGGACTGAAGCTTTCTTT,TRBV30,.,.,TRBJ1-1
CASSPLGRVRDYTEAFF,TGCGCCAGCAGCCCCCTGGGCAGGGTTCGAGATTACACTGAAGCTTTCTTT,TRBV4-1,.,.,TRBJ1-1
CASSLVPGSNQPQNF,TGCGCCAGCAGCTTGGTACCAGGAAGCAATCAGCCCCAGAATTTT,TRBV5-1,.,.,TRBJ1-5
CAWRQGGNEQFF,TGTGCCTGGAGGCAGGGAGGGAATGAGCAGTTCTTC,TRBV30,.,TRBD2,TRBJ2-1
CASSPSDAGVGGYTF,TGCGCCAGCAGCCCGAGTGATGCGGGGGTTGGTGGCTACACCTTC,TRBV5-1,.,.,TRBJ1-2
CASSRTGADEQYF,TGTGCCAGTAGTCGGACAGGGGCAGACGAGCAGTACTTC,TRBV19,few,TRBD1,TRBJ2-7
CASSSSSHEQYF,TGTGCCAGCAGTTCCAGTAGCCACGAGCAGTACTTC,TRBV6-5,.,.,TRBJ2-7
CASSLATAGNTIYF,TGTGCCAGCAGCTTAGCCACAGCGGGGAACACCATATATTTT,TRBV7-2,once,.,TRBJ1-3
CASSQGGSGNTIYF,TGTGCCAGCAGCCAAGGGGGTTCAGGAAACACCATATATTTT,TRBV6-6,.,.,TRBJ1-3
CASSLRAWGEAFF,TGTGCCAGCAGCTTGAGGGCTTGGGGTGAAGCTTTCTTT,TRBV7-6,few,.,TRBJ1-1
CASEQTGLYEQYF,TGTGCCAGCGAACAAACAGGCCTCTACGAGCAGTACTTC,TRBV6-1,few,.,TRBJ2-7
CASSPSPTSAETQYF,TGTGCCAGCAGCCCAAGCCCTACTAGCGCAGAGACCCAGTACTTC,TRBV7-3,.,TRBD2,TRBJ2-5
CASSLFVATEAFF,TGTGCCAGCAGCTTATTTGTGGCCACTGAAGCTTTCTTT,TRBV7-3,.,.,TRBJ1-1
CASSLLYGQGNEKLFF,TGTGCCAGCAGCCTATTATACGGACAGGGGAATGAAAAACTGTTTTTT,TRBV28,once,TRBD1,TRBJ1-4
CASSPGTSGGEQYF,TGTGCCAGCTCACCCGGCACTAGCGGGGGCGAGCAGTACTTC,TRBV18,few,TRBD2,TRBJ2-7
CASIDRGAGNTIYF,TGTGCCAGCATTGACAGGGGTGCTGGAAACACCATATATTTT,TRBV25-1,.,TRBD1,TRBJ1-3
CASSAGQGSNQPQHF,TGTGCCAGCAGTGCAGGCCAGGGTAGCAATCAGCCCCAGCATTTT,TRBV6-6,once,.,TRBJ1-5
CASENGQGSEQYF,TGTGCCAGCGAGAACGGACAGGGGAGCGAGCAGTACTTC,TRBV2,.,TRBD1,TRBJ2-7
CASSPDGDRGKGSGNTIYF,TGCGCCAGCAGCCCTGATGGGGACAGGGGAAAAGGGTCTGGAAACACCATATATTTT,TRBV4-3,.,TRBD1,TRBJ1-3
CASSEARFGLQLYGYTF,TGTGCCAGCAGTGAAGCGCGATTTGGTTTACAGCTCTATGGCTACACCTTC,TRBV6-1,once,.,TRBJ1-2
CASSPGFNYGYPF,TGTGCCAGCAGCCCCGGATTTAACTATGGCTACCCCTTC,TRBV5-8,.,.,TRBJ1-2
CASSVGLAVQETQYF,TGTGCCAGCAGCGTAGGACTAGCGGTACAAGAGACCCAGTACTTC,TRBV9,few,TRBD2,TRBJ2-5
CASSPPTNYGYTF,TGTGCCAGCTCACCCCCCACTAACTATGGCTACACCTTC,TRBV18,.,.,TRBJ1-2
CASRQGTNTGELFF,TGTGCCAGCCGACAGGGGACGAACACCGGGGAGCTGTTTTTT,TRBV2,.,TRBD1,TRBJ2-2
CASSQEPGQVYTEAFF,TGCGCCAGCAGCCAGGAACCGGGACAGGTGTACACTGAAGCTTTCTTT,TRBV4-1,.,TRBD1,TRBJ1-1
CASSLGGGSGAYEQYF,TGCGCCAGCAGCTTGGGGGGGGGATCTGGAGCCTACGAGCAGTACTTC,TRBV5-1,.,TRBD2,TRBJ2-7
CASSDRTGGDTGELFF,TGTGCCAGCAGTGACAGGACAGGGGGAGACACCGGGGAGCTGTTTTTT,TRBV6-4,.,TRBD1,TRBJ2-2
CASNPTGGSSYNEQFF,TGTGCCAGTAATCCAACGGGGGGATCCTCCTACAATGAGCAGTTCTTC,TRBV19,.,TRBD2,TRBJ2-1
CASSIGSGQPQHF,TGTGCCAGTAGTATTGGGTCGGGTCAGCCCCAGCATTTT,TRBV19,.,.,TRBJ1-5
CASSPGDSFSRNTIYF,TGTGCCAGCAGCCCGGGGGACAGCTTCTCTAGAAACACCATATATTTT,TRBV6-6,.,TRBD1,TRBJ1-3
CASSSPEPDTQYF,TGTGCCAGCAGCTCCCCCGAGCCAGATACGCAGTATTTT,TRBV7-8,.,.,TRBJ2-3
CASNARTGADYGYTF,TGTGCCAGCAATGCTCGGACAGGGGCGGACTATGGCTACACCTTC,TRBV2,.,TRBD1,TRBJ1-2
CAWGQGANEKLFF,TGTGCCTGGGGGCAGGGGGCTAATGAAAAACTGTTTTTT,TRBV30,.,TRBD1,TRBJ1-4
CASSAGTGGEQPQHF,TGTGCCAGCAGTGCCGGGACAGGGGGCGAACAGCCCCAGCATTTT,TRBV28,.,TRBD1,TRBJ1-5
CASSTGGYQETQYF,TGTGCCAGCAGCACAGGGGGCTACCAAGAGACCCAGTACTTC,TRBV7-2,.,TRBD1,TRBJ2-5
CASSSGGLGSSYNEQFF,TGTGCCAGCAGCTCCGGAGGTCTAGGGAGCTCCTACAATGAGCAGTTCTTC,TRBV7-3,.,.,TRBJ2-1
CASSLAVFPSGQVIGGELFF,TGTGCCAGCAGCTTAGCGGTCTTTCCTTCGGGACAGGTTATCGGCGGGGAGCTGTTTTTT,TRBV7-2,few,TRBD1,TRBJ2-2
CASSDPSYGYPF,TGTGCCAGCAGTGACCCTAGCTATGGCTACCCCTTC,TRBV28,.,.,TRBJ1-2
CASRVDSRAQYF,TGTGCCAGCAGGGTGGACAGCCGGGCCCAGTACTTC,TRBV28,.,.,TRBJ2-5
CASSLGLGRETQYF,TGTGCCAGCAGCTTAGGGCTAGGTCGGGAGACCCAGTACTTC,TRBV7-6,.,.,TRBJ2-5